This is a list of T cell receptor beta chains from one sample in a study of T cell responses to AZD1222 COVID-19 vaccine. The protocol was immunoSEQ multiplex PCR, while the TCRdb copy is restricted to in-frame clones and leaves out a portion. Of 120,000 to 150,000 clones in the sample, 91% were seen once. Material: peripheral blood, obtained on day 0 of AZD1222 vaccination. Receptors were obtained from an adult in good health. Both conserved end residues are part of each CDR3. Fields, in order: V gene, J gene, D gene, clone size, CDR3 protein, CDR3 DNA. D genes are given only for firm matches. Size tells how often a clone was seen (once, few, many) or the class of an expanded clone, and some rows leave it out.

V: TRBV19
J: TRBJ1-5
D: -
size: -
CDR3: CASSISGIYSNQPQHF
DNA: TGTGCCAGTAGTATTAGCGGAATTTATAGCAATCAGCCCCAGCATTTT

V: TRBV6-1
J: TRBJ2-3
D: -
size: -
CDR3: CASSEEKRGTDTQYF
DNA: TGTGCCAGCAGTGAAGAAAAGCGGGGCACAGATACGCAGTATTTT

V: TRBV19
J: TRBJ1-5
D: TRBD1
size: -
CDR3: CASSLFRGSVGNQPQHF
DNA: TGTGCCAGTAGCTTGTTCAGGGGGTCGGTAGGGAATCAGCCCCAGCATTTT

V: TRBV18
J: TRBJ1-2
D: -
size: -
CDR3: CASSPGGDYGYTF
DNA: TGTGCCAGCTCACCGGGGGGAGACTATGGCTACACCTTC

V: TRBV28
J: TRBJ2-1
D: -
size: -
CDR3: CASSFSGPNEQFF
DNA: TGTGCCAGCAGTTTCAGCGGACCAAATGAGCAGTTCTTC

V: TRBV7-9
J: TRBJ2-7
D: TRBD2
size: -
CDR3: CASSSLTSGRVYEQYF
DNA: TGTGCCAGCAGCTCCTTGACTAGCGGGAGGGTTTACGAGCAGTACTTC

V: TRBV7-2
J: TRBJ2-6
D: -
size: -
CDR3: CASSLLGGSGANVLTF
DNA: TGTGCCAGCAGCCTACTCGGTGGTTCTGGGGCCAACGTCCTGACTTTC

V: TRBV2
J: TRBJ1-3
D: -
size: -
CDR3: CASSVGQASGNTIYF
DNA: TGTGCCAGCAGTGTGGGACAAGCCTCTGGAAACACCATATATTTT

V: TRBV7-6
J: TRBJ1-1
D: TRBD1
size: -
CDR3: CASSTSTGRNTEAFF
DNA: TGTGCCAGCAGCACCTCGACAGGGCGGAACACTGAAGCTTTCTTT

V: TRBV28
J: TRBJ1-1
D: -
size: -
CDR3: CASSSPLTEAFF
DNA: TGTGCCAGCAGTTCCCCCTTAACTGAAGCTTTCTTT

V: TRBV7-9
J: TRBJ1-2
D: TRBD1
size: -
CDR3: CASSDTLTGVYGYTF
DNA: TGTGCCAGCAGCGATACTTTGACAGGGGTATATGGCTACACCTTC

V: TRBV3-1/TRBV3-2
J: TRBJ2-2
D: -
size: -
CDR3: CASSPVPGELFF
DNA: TGTGCCAGCAGCCCTGTCCCCGGGGAGCTGTTTTTT

V: TRBV3-1/TRBV3-2
J: TRBJ2-6
D: -
size: -
CDR3: CASSQSQGANVLTF
DNA: TGTGCCAGCAGCCAATCACAGGGGGCCAACGTCCTGACTTTC

V: TRBV28
J: TRBJ1-5
D: -
size: -
CDR3: CASSLMGSFLGQPQHF
DNA: TGTGCCAGCAGTTTGATGGGGAGTTTTTTAGGTCAGCCCCAGCATTTT

V: TRBV18
J: TRBJ2-7
D: TRBD2
size: -
CDR3: CASSPTTNGGRTSRSYEQYF
DNA: TGTGCCAGCTCACCAACGACAAACGGCGGGAGAACTAGCCGGTCCTACGAGCAGTACTTC

V: TRBV19
J: TRBJ1-2
D: -
size: once
CDR3: CASSIGGEGGGYTF
DNA: TGTGCCAGTAGTATCGGGGGAGAGGGCGGTGGCTACACCTTC

V: TRBV6-5
J: TRBJ1-1
D: -
size: -
CDR3: CASSYSPGGTEAFF
DNA: TGTGCCAGCAGTTACTCGCCGGGGGGGACTGAAGCTTTCTTT

V: TRBV19
J: TRBJ2-7
D: TRBD1
size: -
CDR3: CASNQEVGQDEQYF
DNA: TGTGCCAGTAATCAAGAGGTGGGACAGGACGAGCAGTACTTC

V: TRBV7-9
J: TRBJ2-7
D: -
size: -
CDR3: CASSLEAGHEQYF
DNA: TGTGCCAGCAGCTTAGAGGCAGGCCACGAGCAGTACTTC

V: TRBV3-1/TRBV3-2
J: TRBJ1-6
D: TRBD1
size: -
CDR3: CASSQRDRGNSPLHF
DNA: TGTGCCAGCAGCCAAAGGGACAGAGGAAATTCACCCCTCCACTTT

V: TRBV7-2
J: TRBJ2-5
D: -
size: -
CDR3: CASSKGTDGHQETQYF
DNA: TGTGCCAGCAGCAAGGGTACGGACGGACACCAAGAGACCCAGTACTTC

V: TRBV5-1
J: TRBJ2-5
D: -
size: -
CDR3: CASSLKGVRETQYF
DNA: TGCGCCAGCAGCTTGAAAGGGGTCCGGGAGACCCAGTACTTC

V: TRBV11-2
J: TRBJ1-1
D: -
size: once
CDR3: CASSLVEGYTEAFF
DNA: TGTGCCAGCAGCTTAGTGGAGGGCTACACTGAAGCTTTCTTT

V: TRBV2
J: TRBJ2-7
D: TRBD2
size: once
CDR3: CASTRGAYEQYF
DNA: TGTGCCAGCACCCGGGGGGCCTACGAGCAGTACTTC

V: TRBV27
J: TRBJ1-5
D: -
size: -
CDR3: CASSLFAGEESNQPQHF
DNA: TGTGCCAGCAGTTTATTCGCAGGGGAGGAGAGCAATCAGCCCCAGCATTTT

V: TRBV7-6
J: TRBJ1-1
D: -
size: -
CDR3: CASSLAPGRGAETEAFF
DNA: TGTGCCAGCAGCTTAGCCCCCGGGCGAGGGGCAGAAACTGAAGCTTTCTTT

V: TRBV27
J: TRBJ2-3
D: -
size: -
CDR3: CASRPGPRVEYF
DNA: TGTGCCAGCAGGCCCGGTCCCCGGGTTGAGTATTTT

V: TRBV19
J: TRBJ1-2
D: TRBD1
size: once
CDR3: CASSPRGQGNYGYTF
DNA: TGTGCCAGTAGTCCTCGGGGACAGGGGAACTATGGCTACACCTTC

V: TRBV5-1
J: TRBJ2-5
D: TRBD1
size: -
CDR3: CASSLYLATGMDQETQYF
DNA: TGCGCCAGCAGCTTGTATTTGGCGACAGGGATGGACCAAGAGACCCAGTACTTC

V: TRBV5-1
J: TRBJ1-6
D: -
size: -
CDR3: CASSLGLAGGSPLHF
DNA: TGCGCCAGCAGCTTGGGCCTCGCCGGGGGTTCACCCCTCCACTTT

V: TRBV7-3
J: TRBJ1-1
D: -
size: -
CDR3: CASSFGRRSEAFF
DNA: TGTGCCAGCAGCTTCGGAAGAAGATCGGAAGCTTTCTTT

V: TRBV11-2
J: TRBJ1-2
D: -
size: -
CDR3: CASSLEGRRGYTF
DNA: TGTGCCAGCAGCTTAGAGGGGCGGCGTGGCTACACCTTC

V: TRBV18
J: TRBJ2-7
D: -
size: -
CDR3: CASSPAANYEQYF
DNA: TGTGCCAGCTCACCAGCAGCTAACTACGAGCAGTACTTC

V: TRBV28
J: TRBJ1-1
D: TRBD1
size: -
CDR3: CASSFRGQLLGEAFF
DNA: TGTGCCAGCAGTTTTAGGGGACAGCTTCTAGGGGAAGCTTTCTTT

V: TRBV3-1/TRBV3-2
J: TRBJ2-5
D: TRBD1
size: -
CDR3: CASSQDLNYGDSLYQETQYF
DNA: TGTGCCAGCAGCCAAGATCTTAATTATGGGGACAGCCTTTACCAAGAGACCCAGTACTTC

V: TRBV15
J: TRBJ2-3
D: TRBD1
size: -
CDR3: CATSRDRSSGQGGHTQYF
DNA: TGTGCCACCAGCAGAGATAGGTCCTCGGGACAGGGCGGGCATACGCAGTATTTT

V: TRBV25-1
J: TRBJ1-5
D: -
size: -
CDR3: CASSGAADQPQHF
DNA: TGTGCCAGCAGTGGGGCAGCAGATCAGCCCCAGCATTTT

V: TRBV28
J: TRBJ2-1
D: TRBD2
size: -
CDR3: CASSLVAGREQFF
DNA: TGTGCCAGCAGTTTAGTAGCGGGAAGAGAGCAGTTCTTC

V: TRBV28
J: TRBJ1-6
D: -
size: -
CDR3: CASSLYLGNNSPLHF
DNA: TGTGCCAGCAGTTTATATCTAGGGAATAATTCACCCCTCCACTTT

V: TRBV24-1
J: TRBJ2-2
D: -
size: -
CDR3: CATSDPTAGGWRLFF
DNA: TGTGCCACCAGTGACCCCACTGCTGGAGGTTGGCGGCTGTTTTTT

V: TRBV2
J: TRBJ2-3
D: -
size: -
CDR3: CASSKEADTQYF
DNA: TGTGCCAGCAGTAAAGAGGCAGATACGCAGTATTTT